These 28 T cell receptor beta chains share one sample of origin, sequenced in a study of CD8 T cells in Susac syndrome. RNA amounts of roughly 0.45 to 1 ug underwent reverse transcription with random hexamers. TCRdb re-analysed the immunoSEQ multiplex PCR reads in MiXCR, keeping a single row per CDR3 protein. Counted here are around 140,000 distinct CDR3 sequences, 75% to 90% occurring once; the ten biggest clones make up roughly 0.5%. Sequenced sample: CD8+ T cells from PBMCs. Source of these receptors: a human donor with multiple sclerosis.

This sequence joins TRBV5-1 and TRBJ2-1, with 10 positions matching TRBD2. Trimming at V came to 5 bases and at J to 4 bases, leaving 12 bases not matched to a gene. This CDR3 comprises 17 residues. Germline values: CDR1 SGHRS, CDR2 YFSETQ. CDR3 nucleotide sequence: TGCGCCAGCAGTCTGGAAACTAGCGGGACGTTTTACAATGAGCAGTTCTTC. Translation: CASSLETSGTFYNEQFF.

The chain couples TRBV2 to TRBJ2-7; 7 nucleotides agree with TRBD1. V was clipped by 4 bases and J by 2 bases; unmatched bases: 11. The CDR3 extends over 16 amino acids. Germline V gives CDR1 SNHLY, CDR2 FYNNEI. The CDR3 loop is CASSGTGAPDPYEQYV. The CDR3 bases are TGTGCCAGCAGTGGAACAGGGGCTCCTGATCCCTACGAGCAGTACGTC.

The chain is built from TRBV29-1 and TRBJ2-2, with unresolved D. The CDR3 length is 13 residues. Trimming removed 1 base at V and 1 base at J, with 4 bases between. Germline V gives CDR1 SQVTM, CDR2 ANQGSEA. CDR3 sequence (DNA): TGCAGCGTTGAAGGGATGAACACCGGGGAGCTGTTTTTT. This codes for CSVEGMNTGELFF.

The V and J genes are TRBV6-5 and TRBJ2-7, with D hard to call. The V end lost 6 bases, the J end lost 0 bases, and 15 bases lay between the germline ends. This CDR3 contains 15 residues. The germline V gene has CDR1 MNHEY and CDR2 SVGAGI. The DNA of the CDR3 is TGTGCCAGCAGATCCGAAGGGTACTACTCCTACGAGCAGTACTTC. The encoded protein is CASRSEGYYSYEQYF.

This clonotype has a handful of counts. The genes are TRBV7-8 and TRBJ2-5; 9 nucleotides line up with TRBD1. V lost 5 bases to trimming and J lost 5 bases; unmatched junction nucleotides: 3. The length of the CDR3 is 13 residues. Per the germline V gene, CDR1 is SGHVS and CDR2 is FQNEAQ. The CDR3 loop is CASSVDRGETQYF. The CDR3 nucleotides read TGTGCCAGCAGCGTGGACAGGGGTGAGACCCAGTACTTC.

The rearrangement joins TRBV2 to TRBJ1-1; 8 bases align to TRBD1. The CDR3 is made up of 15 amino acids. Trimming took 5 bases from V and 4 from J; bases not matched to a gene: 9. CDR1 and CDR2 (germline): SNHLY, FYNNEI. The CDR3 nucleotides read TGTGCCAGCAGTTCAGGACAGGGCAGACCCACTGAAGCTTTCTTT. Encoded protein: CASSSGQGRPTEAFF.

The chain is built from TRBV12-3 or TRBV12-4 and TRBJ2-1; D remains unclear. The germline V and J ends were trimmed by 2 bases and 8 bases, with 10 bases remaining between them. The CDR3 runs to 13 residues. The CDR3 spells CASSLIRFHEQFF. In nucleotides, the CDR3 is TGTGCCAGCAGTTTAATCCGGTTCCATGAGCAGTTCTTC.

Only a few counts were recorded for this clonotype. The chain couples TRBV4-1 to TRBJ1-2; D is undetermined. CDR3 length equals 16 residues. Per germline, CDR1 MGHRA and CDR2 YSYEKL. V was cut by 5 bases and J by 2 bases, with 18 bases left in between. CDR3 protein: CASSLDIGTLNYGYTF. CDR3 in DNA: TGCGCCAGCAGCTTAGATATCGGCACCCTGAACTATGGCTACACCTTC.

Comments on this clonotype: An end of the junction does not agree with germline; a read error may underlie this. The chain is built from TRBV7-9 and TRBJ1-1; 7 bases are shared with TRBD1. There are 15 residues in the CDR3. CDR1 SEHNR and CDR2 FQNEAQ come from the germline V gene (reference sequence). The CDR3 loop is CASSSRTGLNTEVFF. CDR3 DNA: TGTGCCAGCAGCTCCAGGACAGGTTTGAACACTGAAGTTTTCTTT.

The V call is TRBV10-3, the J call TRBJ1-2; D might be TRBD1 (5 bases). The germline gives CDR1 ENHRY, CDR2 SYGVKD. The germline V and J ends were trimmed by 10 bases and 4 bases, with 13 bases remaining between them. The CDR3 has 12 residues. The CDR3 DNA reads TGTGCCAGCACTCAGGGAAGCTATGGCTACACCTTC. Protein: CASTQGSYGYTF.

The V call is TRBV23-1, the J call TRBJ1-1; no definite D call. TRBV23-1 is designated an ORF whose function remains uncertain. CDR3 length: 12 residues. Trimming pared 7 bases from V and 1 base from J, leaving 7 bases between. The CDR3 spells CASTGRNTEAFF. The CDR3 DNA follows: TGCGCCAGCACGGGGAGGAACACTGAAGCTTTCTTT.

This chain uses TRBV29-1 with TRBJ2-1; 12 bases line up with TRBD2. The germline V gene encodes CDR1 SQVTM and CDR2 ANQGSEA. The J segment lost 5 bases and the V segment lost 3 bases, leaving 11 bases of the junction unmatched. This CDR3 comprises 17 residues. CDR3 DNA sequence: TGCAGCGTTGATGGGATTACTAGCGGGGGGACAGACAATGAGCAGTTCTTC. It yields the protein CSVDGITSGGTDNEQFF.

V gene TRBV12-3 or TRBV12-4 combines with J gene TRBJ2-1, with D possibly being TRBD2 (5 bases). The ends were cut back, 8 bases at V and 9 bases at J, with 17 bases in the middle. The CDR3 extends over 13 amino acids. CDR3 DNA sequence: TGTGCCAGCGCCCCCGGACTGTCTGGTGAGCAGTTCTTC. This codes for CASAPGLSGEQFF.

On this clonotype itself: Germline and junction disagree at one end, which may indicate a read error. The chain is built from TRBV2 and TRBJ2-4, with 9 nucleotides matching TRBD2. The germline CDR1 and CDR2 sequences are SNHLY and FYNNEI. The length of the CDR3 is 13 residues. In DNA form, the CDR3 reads TGTGCCAGCAGTGGAGAAGCGGGGGGACTTCCGGACTTC. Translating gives CASSGEAGGLPDF.

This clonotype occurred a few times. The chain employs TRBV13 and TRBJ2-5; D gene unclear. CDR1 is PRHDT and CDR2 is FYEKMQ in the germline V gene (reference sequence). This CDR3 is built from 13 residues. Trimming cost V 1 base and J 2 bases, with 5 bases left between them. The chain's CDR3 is CASSLAQQETQYF. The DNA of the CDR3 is TGTGCCAGCAGCTTAGCCCAACAAGAGACCCAGTACTTC.

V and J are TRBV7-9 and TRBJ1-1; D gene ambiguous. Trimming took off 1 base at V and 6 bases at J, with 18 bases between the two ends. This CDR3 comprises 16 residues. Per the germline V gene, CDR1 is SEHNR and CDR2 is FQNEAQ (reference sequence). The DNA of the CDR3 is TGTGCCAGCAGCTTAGGATCCCAATTCGATGACCCTGAAGCTTTCTTT. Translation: CASSLGSQFDDPEAFF.

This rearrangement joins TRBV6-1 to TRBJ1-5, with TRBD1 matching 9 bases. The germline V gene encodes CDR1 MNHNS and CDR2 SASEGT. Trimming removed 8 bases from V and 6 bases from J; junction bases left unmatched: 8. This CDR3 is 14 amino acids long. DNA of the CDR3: TGTGCCAGCGCCGGGACAGGGCTAACTCAGCCCCAGCATTTT. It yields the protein CASAGTGLTQPQHF.

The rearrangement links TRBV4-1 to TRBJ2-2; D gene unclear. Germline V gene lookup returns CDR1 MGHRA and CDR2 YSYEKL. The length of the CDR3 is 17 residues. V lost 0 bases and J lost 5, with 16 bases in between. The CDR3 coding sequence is TGCGCCAGCAGCCAAGATGGGAACTCAGCCCGAACCGGGGAGCTGTTTTTT. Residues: CASSQDGNSARTGELFF.

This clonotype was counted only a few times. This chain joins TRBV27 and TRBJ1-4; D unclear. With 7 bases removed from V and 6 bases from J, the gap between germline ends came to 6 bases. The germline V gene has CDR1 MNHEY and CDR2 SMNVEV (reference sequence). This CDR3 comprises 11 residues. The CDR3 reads CASTLYEKLFF. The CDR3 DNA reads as TGTGCCAGCACCCTTTATGAAAAACTGTTTTTT.

DNA of the CDR3: TGTGCCTGGAGTTTTGGCTCACGATACGAGCAGTACGTC. It encodes CAWSFGSRYEQYV. The chain is built from TRBV30 and TRBJ2-7, with D uncertain. Per the germline V gene, CDR1 is GTSNPN and CDR2 is SVGIG (reference sequence). Trimming left V 2 bases short and J 4 bases short, with 12 bases between. CDR3 size: 13 residues.

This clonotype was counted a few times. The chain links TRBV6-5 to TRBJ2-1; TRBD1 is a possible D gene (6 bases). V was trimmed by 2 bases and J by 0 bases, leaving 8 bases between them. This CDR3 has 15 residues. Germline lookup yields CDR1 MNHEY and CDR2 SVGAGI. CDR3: CASSYTGHSYNEQFF. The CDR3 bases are TGTGCCAGCAGTTACACAGGGCACTCCTACAATGAGCAGTTCTTC.

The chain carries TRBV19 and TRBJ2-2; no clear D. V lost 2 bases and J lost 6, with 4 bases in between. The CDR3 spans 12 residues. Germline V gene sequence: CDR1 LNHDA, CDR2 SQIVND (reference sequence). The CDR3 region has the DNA TGTGCCAGTAGTATAACCCCCGGGGAGCTGTTTTTT. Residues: CASSITPGELFF.

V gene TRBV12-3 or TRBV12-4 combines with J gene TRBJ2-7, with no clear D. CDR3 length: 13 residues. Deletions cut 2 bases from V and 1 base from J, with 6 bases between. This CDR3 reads CASSLLKSYEQYF. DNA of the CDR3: TGTGCCAGCAGTTTACTCAAATCCTACGAGCAGTACTTC.

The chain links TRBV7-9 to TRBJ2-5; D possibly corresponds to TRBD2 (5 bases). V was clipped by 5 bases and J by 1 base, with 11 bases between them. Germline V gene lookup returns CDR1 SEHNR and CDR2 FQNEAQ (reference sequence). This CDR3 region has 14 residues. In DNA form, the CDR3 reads TGTGCCAGCAGCCCCGGAGGTCGCCAAGAGACCCAGTACTTC. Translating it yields CASSPGGRQETQYF.

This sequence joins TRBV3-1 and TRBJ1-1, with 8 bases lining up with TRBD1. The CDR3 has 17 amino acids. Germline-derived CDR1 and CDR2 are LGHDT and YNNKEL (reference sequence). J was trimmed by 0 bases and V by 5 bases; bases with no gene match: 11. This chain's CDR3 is CASSSSRGRGMNTEAFF. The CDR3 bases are TGTGCCAGCAGCTCAAGCAGGGGGCGAGGCATGAACACTGAAGCTTTCTTT.

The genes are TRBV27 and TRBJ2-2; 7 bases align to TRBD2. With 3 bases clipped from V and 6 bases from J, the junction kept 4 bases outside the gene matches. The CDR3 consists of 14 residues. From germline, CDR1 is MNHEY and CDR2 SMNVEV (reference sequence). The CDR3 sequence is CASSFSGGPGELFF. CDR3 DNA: TGTGCCAGCAGTTTCTCGGGGGGTCCCGGGGAGCTGTTTTTT.

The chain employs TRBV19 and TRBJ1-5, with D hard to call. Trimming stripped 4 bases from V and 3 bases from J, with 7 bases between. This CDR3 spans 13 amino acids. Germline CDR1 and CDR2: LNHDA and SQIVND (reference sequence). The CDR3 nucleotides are TGTGCCAGTAGTAGAGGATTCAATCAGCCCCAGCATTTT. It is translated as CASSRGFNQPQHF. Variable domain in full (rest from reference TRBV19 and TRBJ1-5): DGGITQSPKYLFRKEGQNVTLSCEQNLNHDAMYWYRQDPGQGLRLIYYSQIVNDFQKGDIAEGYSVSREKKESFPLTVTSAQKNPTAFYLCASSRGFNQPQHFGDGTRLSIL.

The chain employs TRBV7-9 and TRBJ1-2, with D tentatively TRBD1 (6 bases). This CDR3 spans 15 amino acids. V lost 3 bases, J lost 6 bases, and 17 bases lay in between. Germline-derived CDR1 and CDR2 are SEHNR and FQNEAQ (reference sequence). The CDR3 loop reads CASSFEQGYANGYTF. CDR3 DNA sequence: TGTGCCAGCAGCTTCGAACAGGGCTATGCGAATGGCTACACCTTC.